Below are 11 T cell receptor beta chains sequenced from a single sample in a study of graft-versus-host responses after intestinal transplantation. Assay: immunoSEQ multiplex PCR; the TCRdb copy retains only in-frame clones and omits some. In the table there are roughly 99,000 clones, roughly 87% of which are singletons. No cognate antigen is known for these TCRs. Specimen: unstimulated CD4+ T cells sorted from spleen or lymph node cells, collected before transplant. These receptor sequences come from a human donor who was the organ donor for an intestinal transplant.

V and J are TRBV30 and TRBJ2-5; D might be TRBD1 (5 bases). The CDR3 is made up of 13 amino acids. V lost 2 bases and J 7 bases, leaving 14 bases between the germline ends. The germline CDR1 and CDR2 sequences are GTSNPN and SVGIG (reference sequence). CDR3 sequence: CAWSLGLDGTQYF. The CDR3 DNA follows: TGTGCCTGGAGTCTGGGGCTAGATGGGACCCAGTACTTC.

The rearrangement links TRBV6-6 to TRBJ1-2; maybe TRBD1 (5 bases). Germline CDR1 and CDR2: MNHNY and SVGAGI (reference sequence). The V end was cut by 0 bases, the J end by 4 bases, with 12 bases between. This CDR3 region has 15 residues. CDR3: CASSYSRTRGYGYTF. The DNA for the CDR3 is TGTGCCAGCAGTTACTCTCGGACAAGAGGCTATGGCTACACCTTC.

The chain joins TRBV7-9 to TRBJ1-1; D is undetermined. The germline CDR1 and CDR2 sequences are SEHNR and FQNEAQ (reference sequence). This CDR3 comprises 13 residues. V lost 5 bases, J lost 2 bases, and 9 bases lay in between. In DNA, the CDR3 is TGTGCCAGCAGCCGGAACAGTAACACTGAAGCTTTCTTT. This codes for CASSRNSNTEAFF.

This clone was seen only once. The genes are TRBV7-3 and TRBJ2-5, with D possibly being TRBD1 (5 bases). The CDR3 totals 13 residues. Germline loops: CDR1 SGHTA, CDR2 FQGTGA. V dropped 1 base and J dropped 3 bases, with 6 bases sitting between them. The CDR3 DNA reads as TGTGCCAGCAGCTTAAACAGGAAAGAGACCCAGTACTTC. This sequence encodes CASSLNRKETQYF.

The chain recombines TRBV2 with TRBJ2-7, with TRBD2 matching over 11 bases. This CDR3 comprises 14 residues. The J segment lost 6 bases and the V segment lost 4 bases, leaving 5 bases of the junction unmatched. Germline values: CDR1 SNHLY, CDR2 FYNNEI. CDR3 nucleotides: TGTGCCAGCAGTGTAGCGGGGGGGCCTTTCGAGCAGTACTTC. Residues: CASSVAGGPFEQYF.

This clone showed up just once. This CDR3 is also generated by other DNA sequences in the sample. This chain uses TRBV18 with TRBJ2-3; D remains ambiguous. Germline CDR1 and CDR2: KGHSH and LQKENI. V lost 2 bases and J lost 0, with 6 bases in between. The CDR3 loop spans 14 amino acids. The CDR3 nucleotides read TGTGCCAGCTCACCAGGCGCTAGCACAGATACGCAGTATTTT. Translation: CASSPGASTDTQYF.

The chain combines TRBV19 with TRBJ2-2, with 10 positions matching TRBD2. The CDR3 covers 16 residues. Germline-derived CDR1 and CDR2 are LNHDA and SQIVND (reference sequence). V shed 3 bases, J shed 4 bases, and the junction held 5 bases outside the gene matches. The CDR3 here is CASSIPQRGGTGELFF. CDR3 nucleotide sequence: TGTGCCAGTAGTATCCCCCAGCGGGGGGGCACCGGGGAGCTGTTTTTT.

The V and J genes are TRBV5-1 and TRBJ2-7; a weak D match, TRBD2 (5 bases). There are 16 residues in the CDR3. Germline CDR1 SGHRS, CDR2 YFSETQ. Trimming stripped 4 bases from V and 3 bases from J, with 20 bases between. CDR3 in amino acids: CASSPTGIGRDYEQYF. For the CDR3, the DNA is TGCGCCAGCAGCCCAACCGGGATTGGCCGCGACTACGAGCAGTACTTC.

About this clone: Different DNA sequences within this sample yield the same CDR3. V and J are TRBV11-3 and TRBJ2-1; D not certain. The CDR3 is made up of 13 amino acids. Germline CDR1 reads SGHNT; CDR2 reads YENEEA. V was pared by 5 bases and J by 3 bases, with 8 bases between. This CDR3 is CASSEKSYNEQFF. DNA of the CDR3: TGTGCCAGCAGCGAGAAGAGCTACAATGAGCAGTTCTTC.

The gene calls are TRBV7-2 and TRBJ1-4; D may be TRBD1 (5 bases). V lost 5 bases, J lost 10 bases, and 14 bases lay in between. Germline loops: CDR1 SGHTA, CDR2 FQGNSA. The CDR3 is made up of 13 amino acids. The CDR3 DNA reads TGTGCCAGCAGCCAAGTACAGGTTGGAAAACTGTTTTTT. It specifies CASSQVQVGKLFF.

The V and J genes are TRBV7-2 and TRBJ1-2, with a weak D call TRBD1 (5 bases). The germline V gene encodes CDR1 SGHTA and CDR2 FQGNSA. The ends were cut back, 2 bases at V and 2 bases at J, with 15 bases in the middle. The CDR3 covers 16 residues. The DNA of the CDR3 is TGTGCCAGCAGCTTATTTTCAGGGAGAGTCAACTATGGCTACACCTTC. This codes for CASSLFSGRVNYGYTF.